A single sample is the source of the 5 T cell receptor beta chains below, sequenced in a study of T cells after yellow fever vaccination (dated by TCRdb to between 2018 and 2020). Interpreted using the paper, the treatment or condition label stands for: live attenuated yellow fever vaccine strain. Receptors were amplified or captured by 5' RACE. The sequencing machine was an Illumina NovaSeq 6000. TCRdb ran its own pipeline on the public reads, namely fastp trimming at Q25 and MiXCR clone calling, and kept in-frame beta chains. Identical CDR3 protein sequences are pooled into one entry, listed with their most common genes and DNA. The table for this sample lists around 320,000 distinct CDR3 sequences; approximately 11% of them were counted only once. Roughly 3% of the sample belongs to the ten largest clones. The material was CD4+ T cells sorted from PBMCs, obtained 45 days after the yellow fever booster vaccination. The source is a man between 18 and 29 years old who received the YFV17D yellow fever vaccine.

This clonotype showed up just a few times. The chain is built from TRBV25-1 and TRBJ1-2; TRBD1 matches 7 bases. Germline V CDR1 and CDR2: MGHDK, SYGVNS. V lost 6 bases, J lost 7 bases, and 14 bases stayed unmatched. The CDR3 spans 15 residues. The CDR3 coding sequence is TGTGCCAGCAGCCCACTGACAGGGACCTGGGGTGGCTACACCTTC. Translation: CASSPLTGTWGGYTF.

This chain links TRBV6-7 with TRBJ2-1, with 10 nucleotides matching TRBD2. TRBV6-7 is recorded as an ORF, its role being uncertain. This CDR3 has 15 residues. V dropped 5 bases and J dropped 9; count of bases not matched to a gene: 10. This chain's CDR3 is CASSPQAGGHSEQFF. Written as DNA, the CDR3 is TGTGCCAGCAGTCCTCAAGCGGGGGGGCATAGTGAGCAGTTCTTC.

This clonotype was counted a few times. The rearrangement links TRBV4-1 to TRBJ2-5, with D maybe TRBD2 (6 bases). V was trimmed by 1 base and J by 4 bases, leaving 10 bases between them. This CDR3 is 14 amino acids long. Germline V CDR1 and CDR2: MGHRA, YSYEKL. The CDR3 DNA follows: TGCGCCAGCAGCCAAGGGACTATTCCAGAGACCCAGTACTTC. Translation gives CASSQGTIPETQYF.

A few counts support this clonotype. V usage is TRBV20-1 and J usage is TRBJ2-1; TRBD2 agrees at 8 bases. Germline CDR1 DFQATT, CDR2 SNEGSKA (reference sequence). This CDR3 is built from 15 residues. Trimming removed 0 bases from V and 10 bases from J; junction bases left unmatched: 11. The DNA for the CDR3 is TGCAGTGCTAGAGAGGACGCGGGGGGTGGTTGGGAGCAGTTCTTC. Residues: CSAREDAGGGWEQFF.

This clonotype has a single count. The gene calls are TRBV11-3 and TRBJ2-5; D remains unclear. V was cut by 0 bases and J by 7 bases, with 9 bases left in between. The germline V gene has CDR1 SGHNT and CDR2 YENEEA. The CDR3 contains 13 residues. CDR3 nucleotide sequence: TGTGCCAGCAGCTTAGAGATGGAGTCGACCCAGTACTTC. Its translation: CASSLEMESTQYF.